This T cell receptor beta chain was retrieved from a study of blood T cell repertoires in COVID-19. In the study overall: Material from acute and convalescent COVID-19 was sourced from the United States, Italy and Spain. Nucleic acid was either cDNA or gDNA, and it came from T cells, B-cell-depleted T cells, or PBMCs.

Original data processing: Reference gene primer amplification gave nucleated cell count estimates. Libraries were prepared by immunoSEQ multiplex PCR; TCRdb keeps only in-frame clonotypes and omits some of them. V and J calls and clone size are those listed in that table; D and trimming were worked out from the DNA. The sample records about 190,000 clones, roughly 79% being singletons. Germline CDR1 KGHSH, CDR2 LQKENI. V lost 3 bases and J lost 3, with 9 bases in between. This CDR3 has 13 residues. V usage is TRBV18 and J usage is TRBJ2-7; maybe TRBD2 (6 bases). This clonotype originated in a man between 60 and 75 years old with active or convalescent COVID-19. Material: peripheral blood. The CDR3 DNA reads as TGTGCCAGCTCACCGCTGGGGGGCTACGAGCAGTACTTC. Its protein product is CASSPLGGYEQYF.